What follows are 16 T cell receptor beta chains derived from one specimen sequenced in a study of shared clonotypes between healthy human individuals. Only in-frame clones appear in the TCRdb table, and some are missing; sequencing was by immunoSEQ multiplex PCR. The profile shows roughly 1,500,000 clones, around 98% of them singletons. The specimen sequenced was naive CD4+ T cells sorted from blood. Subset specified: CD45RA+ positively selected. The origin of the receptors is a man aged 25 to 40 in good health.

The chain's CDR3 is CASSATWAATDTQYF. The CDR3 nucleotides are TGTGCCAGCAGCGCGACGTGGGCGGCCACAGATACGCAGTATTTT. This chain connects TRBV6-5 to TRBJ2-3; D unresolved. This CDR3 spans 15 amino acids. V was clipped by 6 bases and J by 2 bases, with 15 bases between them. Germline assignment: CDR1 MNHEY and CDR2 SVGAGI.

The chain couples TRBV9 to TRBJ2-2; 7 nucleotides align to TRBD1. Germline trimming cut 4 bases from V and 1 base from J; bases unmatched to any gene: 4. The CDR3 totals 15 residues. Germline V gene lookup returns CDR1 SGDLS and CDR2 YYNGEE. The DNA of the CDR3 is TGTGCCAGCAGCACCCGGACAGGGAACACCGGGGAGCTGTTTTTT. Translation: CASSTRTGNTGELFF.

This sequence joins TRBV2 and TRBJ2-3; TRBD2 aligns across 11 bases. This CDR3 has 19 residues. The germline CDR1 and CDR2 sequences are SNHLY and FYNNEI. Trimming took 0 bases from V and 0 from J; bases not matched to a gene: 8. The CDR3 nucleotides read TGTGCCAGCAGTGAAGCGAGGGGACTAGCGGCAACTAGCACAGATACGCAGTATTTT. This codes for CASSEARGLAATSTDTQYF.

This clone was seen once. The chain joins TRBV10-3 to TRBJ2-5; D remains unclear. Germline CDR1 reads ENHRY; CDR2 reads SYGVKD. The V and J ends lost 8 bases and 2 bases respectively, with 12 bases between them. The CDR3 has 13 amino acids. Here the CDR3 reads CAIAGQAQETQYF. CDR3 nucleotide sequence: TGTGCCATCGCTGGTCAAGCACAAGAGACCCAGTACTTC.

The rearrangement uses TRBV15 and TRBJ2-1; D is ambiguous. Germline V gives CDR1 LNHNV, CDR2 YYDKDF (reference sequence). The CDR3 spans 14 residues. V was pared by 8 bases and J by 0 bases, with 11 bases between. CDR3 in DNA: TGTGCCACCTCGGGTTTGAGCTCCTACAATGAGCAGTTCTTC. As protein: CATSGLSSYNEQFF.

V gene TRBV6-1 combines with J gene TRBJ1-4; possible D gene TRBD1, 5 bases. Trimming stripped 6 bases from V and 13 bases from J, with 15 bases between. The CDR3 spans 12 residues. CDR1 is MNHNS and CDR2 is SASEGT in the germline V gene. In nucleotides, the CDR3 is TGTGCCAGCAGGGGACGACGTAACGGACTGTTTTTT. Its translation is CASRGRRNGLFF.

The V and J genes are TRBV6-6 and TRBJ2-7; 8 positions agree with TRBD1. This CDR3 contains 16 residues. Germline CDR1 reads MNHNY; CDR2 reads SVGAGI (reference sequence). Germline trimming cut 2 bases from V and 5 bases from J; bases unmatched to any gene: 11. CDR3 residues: CASSYNGQGREDEQYF. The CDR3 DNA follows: TGTGCCAGCAGTTACAATGGACAGGGTCGGGAAGACGAGCAGTACTTC.

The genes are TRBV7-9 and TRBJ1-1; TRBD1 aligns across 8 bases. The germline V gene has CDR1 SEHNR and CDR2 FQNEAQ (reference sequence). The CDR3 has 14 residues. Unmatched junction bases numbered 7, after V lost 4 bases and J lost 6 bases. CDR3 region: CASSSGQGRAEAFF. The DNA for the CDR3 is TGTGCCAGCAGCTCAGGACAGGGCCGAGCTGAAGCTTTCTTT.

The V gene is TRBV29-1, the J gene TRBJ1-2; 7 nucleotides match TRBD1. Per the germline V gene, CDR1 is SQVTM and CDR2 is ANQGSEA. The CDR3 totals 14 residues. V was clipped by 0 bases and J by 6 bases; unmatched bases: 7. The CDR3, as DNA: TGCAGCGTTGAAGACATACTTAGGGGGCATGGCTACACCTTC. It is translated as CSVEDILRGHGYTF.

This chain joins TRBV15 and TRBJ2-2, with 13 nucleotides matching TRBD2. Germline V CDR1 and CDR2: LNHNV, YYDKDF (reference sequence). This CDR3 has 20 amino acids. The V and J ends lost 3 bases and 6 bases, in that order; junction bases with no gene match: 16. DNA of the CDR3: TGTGCCACCAGCAGGGTGGGGGACGGTACTAGCGGGAGGGTGCCCGGGGAGCTGTTTTTT. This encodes CATSRVGDGTSGRVPGELFF.

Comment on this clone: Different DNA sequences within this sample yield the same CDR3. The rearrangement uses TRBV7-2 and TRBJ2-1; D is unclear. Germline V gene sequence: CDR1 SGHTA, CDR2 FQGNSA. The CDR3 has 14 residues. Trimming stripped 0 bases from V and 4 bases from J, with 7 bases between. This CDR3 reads CASSLAISYNEQFF. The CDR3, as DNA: TGTGCCAGCAGCTTAGCGATTTCATACAATGAGCAGTTCTTC.

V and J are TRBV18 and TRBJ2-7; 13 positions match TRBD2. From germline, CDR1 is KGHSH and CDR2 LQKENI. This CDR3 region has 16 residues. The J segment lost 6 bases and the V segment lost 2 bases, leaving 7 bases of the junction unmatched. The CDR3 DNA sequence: TGTGCCAGCTCACCAATCGGACTAGCGGGAGTGGGCGAGCAGTACTTC. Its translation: CASSPIGLAGVGEQYF.

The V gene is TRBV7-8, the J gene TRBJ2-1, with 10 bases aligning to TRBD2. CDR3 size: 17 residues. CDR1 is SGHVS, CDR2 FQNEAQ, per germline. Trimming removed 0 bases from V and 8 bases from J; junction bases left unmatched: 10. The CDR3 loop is CASSLASGLAGVYEQFF. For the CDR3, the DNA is TGTGCCAGCAGCTTAGCTTCTGGGCTAGCGGGAGTCTATGAGCAGTTCTTC.

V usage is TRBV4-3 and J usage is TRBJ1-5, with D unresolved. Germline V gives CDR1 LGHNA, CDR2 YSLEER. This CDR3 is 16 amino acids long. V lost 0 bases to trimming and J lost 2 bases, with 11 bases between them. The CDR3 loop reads CASSQEAAVRNQPQHF. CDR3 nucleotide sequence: TGCGCCAGCAGCCAAGAGGCGGCAGTTCGCAATCAGCCCCAGCATTTT.

The CDR3 region is CATHEREPGELFF. CDR3 sequence (DNA): TGTGCCACTCATGAGCGGGAGCCCGGGGAGCTGTTTTTT. The chain has TRBV10-3 and TRBJ2-2, with 8 bases fitting TRBD2. The CDR3 length is 13 residues. Germline CDR1 reads ENHRY; CDR2 reads SYGVKD. J gave up 6 bases and V 10 bases, and 7 bases lay outside the gene matches.

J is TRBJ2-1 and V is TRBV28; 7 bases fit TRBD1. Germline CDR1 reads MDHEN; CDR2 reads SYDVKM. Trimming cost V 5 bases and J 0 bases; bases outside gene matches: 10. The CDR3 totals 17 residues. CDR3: CASSPRGLRSSYNEQFF. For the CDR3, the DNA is TGTGCCAGCAGTCCCAGGGGGTTGAGGAGCTCCTACAATGAGCAGTTCTTC.